This entry lists 15 T cell receptor beta chains sequenced from one sample in a study of neurological immune-mediated disorders. MiXCR, run by TCRdb on the 5' RACE reads, gives a single entry per CDR3 protein. The profile shows tens of thousands of distinct CDR3 sequences, approximately 7% of them singletons. The material sequenced was CD4+ T cells from blood. The receptors here all came from a man between 45 and 60 years old in good health.

This clonotype was seen repeatedly, ten times or more. The chain carries TRBV6-5 and TRBJ1-6; 7 bases map to TRBD1. V trimming: 5 bases; J trimming: 7 bases; junction bases outside the gene matches: 11. Germline CDR1 and CDR2: MNHEY and SVGAGI. This CDR3 contains 16 residues. The CDR3 bases are TGTGCCAGCAGTCGGATCGGACAGGCCTTAAATTCACCCCTCCACTTT. This translates into CASSRIGQALNSPLHF.

This clonotype was detected ten times or more. The V and J genes are TRBV29-1 and TRBJ2-7; TRBD1 matches at 8 bases. CDR1 is SQVTM, CDR2 ANQGSEA, per germline. CDR3 length: 13 amino acids. The ends lost 2 bases at V and 7 bases at J; junction bases unmatched: 7. This chain's CDR3 is CSVEPRTGFEQYF. The CDR3, as DNA: TGCAGCGTTGAACCAAGGACAGGGTTTGAGCAGTACTTC.

This clonotype was counted many times. CDR3 in amino acids: CASSLAGDSKNIQYF. The DNA of the CDR3 is TGCGCCAGCAGCTTGGCCGGGGATTCCAAAAACATTCAGTACTTC. The V call is TRBV5-1, the J call TRBJ2-4, with a tentative D call TRBD2 (5 bases). Trimming removed 0 bases at V and 2 bases at J, with 9 bases between. Germline V gives CDR1 SGHRS, CDR2 YFSETQ. CDR3 length: 15 residues.

In this sample, this clonotype turned up many times. The chain recombines TRBV20-1 with TRBJ2-1; TRBD2 is a possible D gene (6 bases). CDR1 and CDR2 from the germline V gene are DFQATT and SNEGSKA (reference sequence). The CDR3 runs to 14 residues. V dropped 3 bases and J dropped 3 bases, with 12 bases sitting between them. As DNA, the CDR3 is TGCAGTGCTAGTATCAGCGGGCTCTACAATGAGCAGTTCTTC. It codes for CSASISGLYNEQFF.

This clonotype was counted ten times or more. The CDR3 region has the DNA TGTGCCATCAGTGAGTCCTGGACAGGGGGGGAGACCCAGTACTTC. This sequence encodes CAISESWTGGETQYF. The chain is built from TRBV10-3 and TRBJ2-5, with 10 nucleotides matching TRBD1. Germline-derived CDR1 and CDR2 are ENHRY and SYGVKD. J gave up 5 bases and V 0 bases, and 3 bases lay outside the gene matches. The CDR3 contains 15 residues.

This clonotype was seen at least ten times. V and J are TRBV5-1 and TRBJ2-5; a possible D gene is TRBD1 (7 bases). The V gene lost 5 bases and the J gene lost 2 bases, with 16 bases spanning the gap. The CDR3 extends over 15 amino acids. Germline-derived CDR1 and CDR2 are SGHRS and YFSETQ. The CDR3 here is CASSFSGDRQETQYF. The CDR3 DNA is TGCGCCAGCAGTTTCTCGGGGGACAGACAAGAGACCCAGTACTTC.

This clonotype was counted at least ten times. The chain's CDR3 is CASSLTGEVKNIQYF. CDR3 bases: TGTGCCAGCAGCTTGACAGGGGAGGTCAAAAACATTCAGTACTTC. This rearrangement joins TRBV7-9 to TRBJ2-4; 8 nucleotides match TRBD1. Germline lookup yields CDR1 SEHNR and CDR2 FQNEAQ (reference sequence). J gave up 3 bases and V 3 bases, and 4 bases lay outside the gene matches. The CDR3 consists of 15 residues.

The chain recombines TRBV5-1 with TRBJ2-7, with 13 nucleotides matching TRBD2. This CDR3 has 17 amino acids. The germline V gene encodes CDR1 SGHRS and CDR2 YFSETQ. The V segment lost 0 bases and the J segment 4 bases; nucleotides outside the gene matches: 7. The CDR3 region is CASSLGSGTSGTYEQYF. The CDR3 DNA follows: TGCGCCAGCAGCTTGGGGTCGGGGACTAGCGGGACGTACGAGCAGTACTTC. Full variable domain (outside the CDR3, taken from reference TRBV5-1 and TRBJ2-7): KAGVTQTPRYLIKTRGQQVTLSCSPISGHRSVSWYQQTPGQGLQFLFEYFSETQRNKGNFPGRFSGRQFSNSRSEMNVSTLELGDSALYLCASSLGSGTSGTYEQYFGPGTRLTVT.

This clonotype was seen many times. The chain joins TRBV5-1 to TRBJ2-1; 16 bases align to TRBD2. The V gene end was trimmed by 4 bases and the J gene end by 1 base; junction bases not matched to a gene: 8. The CDR3 covers 19 residues. Germline loops: CDR1 SGHRS, CDR2 YFSETQ. In nucleotides, the CDR3 is TGCGCCAGCAGCCCGGGGACTAGCGGGAGGGCCTATTCCTACAATGAGCAGTTCTTC. Translated, it gives CASSPGTSGRAYSYNEQFF. The complete variable domain, with remaining parts taken from reference TRBV5-1 and TRBJ2-1, reads KAGVTQTPRYLIKTRGQQVTLSCSPISGHRSVSWYQQTPGQGLQFLFEYFSETQRNKGNFPGRFSGRQFSNSRSEMNVSTLELGDSALYLCASSPGTSGRAYSYNEQFFGPGTRLTVL.

This clonotype was seen at least ten times. This chain joins TRBV20-1 and TRBJ2-5; D may be TRBD2 (6 bases). The CDR3 spans 12 residues. Germline V CDR1 and CDR2: DFQATT, SNEGSKA (reference sequence). V lost 1 base, J lost 5 bases, and 8 bases lay in between. CDR3 bases: TGCAGTGCTAGAGCGGGAGAGGAGACCCAGTACTTC. Its translation is CSARAGEETQYF.

This clonotype was recorded at least ten times. The chain carries TRBV7-2 and TRBJ2-4; possibly TRBD2 for D (6 bases). The CDR3 has 17 residues. Germline assignment: CDR1 SGHTA and CDR2 FQGNSA. Trimming removed 1 base from V and 1 base from J, with 14 bases in between. The CDR3 is CASSLVGGSRAKNIQYF. The CDR3 DNA reads as TGTGCCAGCAGCTTAGTAGGAGGGAGTCGCGCCAAAAACATTCAGTACTTC.

This clonotype was recorded at least ten times. The chain combines TRBV25-1 with TRBJ2-7; 8 bases match TRBD2. The CDR3 spans 14 residues. V shed 6 bases, J shed 7 bases, and the junction held 11 bases outside the gene matches. Germline CDR1 reads MGHDK; CDR2 reads SYGVNS. The CDR3 DNA sequence: TGTGCCAGCAGGCCCCAAGCGGGAGTTAGTGAGCAGTACTTC. It specifies CASRPQAGVSEQYF.

This clonotype appeared many times. V gene TRBV20-1 combines with J gene TRBJ2-7; D perhaps matches TRBD2 (5 bases). The CDR3 spans 13 residues. CDR1 DFQATT and CDR2 SNEGSKA come from the germline V gene (reference sequence). The germline V and J ends were trimmed by 4 bases and 7 bases, with 17 bases remaining between them. CDR3 region: CSATRTDRLEQYF. The CDR3 DNA follows: TGCAGTGCTACAAGGACTGATCGTTTAGAGCAGTACTTC.

The chain combines TRBV5-4 with TRBJ2-5; 9 nucleotides agree with TRBD1. The germline V gene encodes CDR1 SGHNT and CDR2 YYREEE (reference sequence). V was pared by 0 bases and J by 5 bases, with 2 bases of the junction left unmatched. This CDR3 region has 14 residues. Written as DNA, the CDR3 is TGTGCCAGCAGCTTGGACAGGGGGCCGGAGACCCAGTACTTC. Protein sequence: CASSLDRGPETQYF.

This clonotype was counted many times. The CDR3 spells CASSQAGGYYNEQFF. The CDR3 DNA sequence: TGTGCCAGCAGCCAAGCGGGAGGGTACTACAATGAGCAGTTCTTC. The chain uses TRBV3-1 and TRBJ2-1; 8 nucleotides align to TRBD2. Germline CDR1 LGHDT, CDR2 YNNKEL (reference sequence). The CDR3 runs 15 residues. V lost 1 base, J lost 3 bases, and 2 bases stayed unmatched.